This TCR beta chain was identified in a study of regulatory T cells in long-lasting Graves disease. Study-wide points: Public clonotype sharing was higher in persistent than newly diagnosed patients. The researchers studied only peripheral blood, not thyroid tissue.

This clonotype appeared many times. Its antigen is as yet unknown. CDR3 regions were amplified by Arm-PCR using iRepertoire HTBI primers to build TCR beta libraries. TCRdb reanalysed the multiplex PCR reads using MiXCR and keeps one entry per CDR3 protein. The sample has 390,000 or so distinct CDR3 sequences, roughly 20% seen once. Losses at the gene ends were 0 bases for V and 3 bases for J; bases not matched to a gene: 9. This CDR3 spans 16 amino acids. CDR1 is DFQATT and CDR2 is SNEGSKA in the germline V gene (reference sequence). Time point noted: persistent/refractory GD, antithyroid drugs over 5 years with positive TRAb. Researchers made the TCR library from RNA that was extracted from PBMCs.

The receptor's source is a woman aged 40 to 50 with Graves disease. The gene calls are TRBV20-1 and TRBJ2-7, with 9 bases lining up with TRBD1. This specimen was peripheral blood mononuclear cells (PBMCs), taken when the disease was refractory, from a patient treated with antithyroid drugs. CDR3 protein: CSARDLRQGGNYEQYF. CDR3 nucleotide sequence: TGCAGTGCTAGAGATCTGAGACAGGGGGGAAACTACGAGCAGTACTTC.